Listed below are T cell receptor beta chains from one sample, sequenced in a study of human T cells and chemical hapten exposure. Via MiXCR, TCRdb re-called the RACE reads, giving one row per CDR3 protein. The table shows 380,000 or so distinct CDR3 sequences, with approximately 5% occurring only once. Source: whole blood, taken in connection with sensitization to the hapten diphenylcyclopropenone (DPC). Receptor source: a woman aged 50 to 60 with alopecia areata. Some clones in this sample may be carry-over from other donors' samples. Both conserved end residues are part of each CDR3. The order of the fields is V gene, J gene, CDR3 length, D gene, clone size, CDR3 protein, CDR3 DNA. A D gene is named only where the DNA matches it firmly. Clone size is given for some rows only: seen once, a few or many times, or a class if the clone is expanded.

>TRBV14|TRBJ1-6|13|NA|many
CASNINRESPLHF
TGTGCCAGCAACATCAACAGGGAATCACCCCTCCACTTT
>TRBV18|TRBJ2-7|14|NA|many
CASSRQDPRGEQYF
TGTGCCAGCTCACGACAGGACCCAAGGGGCGAGCAGTACTTC
>TRBV7-2|TRBJ2-5|13|NA|many
CASSPLRQETQYF
TGTGCCAGCAGCCCCCTGCGGCAAGAGACCCAGTACTTC
>TRBV5-1|TRBJ2-1|15|TRBD2|many
CASSSSGGLYNEQFF
TGCGCCAGCAGCTCTAGCGGGGGACTCTACAATGAGCAGTTCTTC
>TRBV27|TRBJ2-4|17|NA|many
CASSPALALLAKNIQYF
TGTGCCAGCAGTCCGGCCCTTGCACTGCTAGCCAAAAACATTCAGTACTTC
>TRBV11-1|TRBJ2-3|14|NA|many
CASSSWGEGRTQYF
TGTGCCAGCAGCTCCTGGGGGGAAGGAAGGACGCAGTATTTT
>TRBV6-5|TRBJ2-6|13|NA|many
CASRPSGANVLTF
TGTGCCAGCAGGCCGTCTGGGGCCAACGTCCTGACTTTC
>TRBV7-2|TRBJ1-2|14|TRBD1|NA
CASSITGAGGGYTF
TGTGCCAGCAGCATAACAGGGGCGGGAGGAGGCTACACCTTC
>TRBV20-1|TRBJ1-5|15|NA|many
CSAREGQGPERPQHF
TGCAGTGCTAGAGAGGGGCAGGGACCCGAACGGCCCCAGCATTTT
>TRBV4-2|TRBJ1-2|14|NA|many
CASSQAGLNYGYTF
TGTGCCAGCAGCCAGGCGGGTTTGAACTATGGCTACACCTTC
>TRBV6-2/TRBV6-3|TRBJ1-5|13|NA|few
CASSRRDYQPQHF
TGTGCCAGCAGTAGACGGGATTATCAGCCCCAGCATTTT
>TRBV6-5|TRBJ2-7|15|TRBD1|many
CASSYSGTGGNEQYF
TGTGCCAGCAGTTACTCAGGGACAGGGGGGAACGAGCAGTACTTC
>TRBV7-9|TRBJ1-4|12|NA|few
CASSYAAGPLLF
TGTGCCAGCAGCTATGCAGCGGGCCCTTTACTTTTT
>TRBV6-2/TRBV6-3|TRBJ1-1|15|TRBD1|few
CASSLPLDREREAFF
TGTGCCAGCAGCCTACCCCTGGACAGGGAGAGGGAAGCTTTCTTT
>TRBV3-1|TRBJ2-5|12|NA|many
CASSQRGETQYF
TGTGCCAGCAGCCAACGAGGGGAGACCCAGTACTTC
>TRBV5-1|TRBJ2-3|15|NA|few
CASSLTVANTDTQYF
TGCGCCAGCAGCTTGACGGTAGCTAACACAGATACGCAGTATTTT
>TRBV30|TRBJ1-4|16|NA|NA
CAWSPLTSSSNEKLFF
TGTGCCTGGAGTCCACTGACCAGCAGTTCTAATGAAAAACTGTTTTTT
>TRBV5-1|TRBJ2-1|14|NA|few
CASSYRRPPDEQFF
TGCGCCAGCAGCTACCGTAGGCCGCCGGATGAGCAGTTCTTC
>TRBV25-1|TRBJ2-7|13|NA|NA
CASSPSGFLGQYF
TGTGCCAGCAGTCCAAGCGGATTCCTGGGGCAGTACTTC
>TRBV20-1|TRBJ1-5|15|NA|many
CSARDLETRNQPQHF
TGCAGTGCTAGAGATCTAGAAACGCGCAATCAGCCCCAGCATTTT
>TRBV2|TRBJ1-2|12|NA|many
CASRGRFYGYTF
TGTGCCAGCAGAGGGCGGTTCTATGGCTACACCTTC
>TRBV2|TRBJ2-1|15|TRBD1|many
CASSFPGQGYNEQFF
TGTGCCAGCAGTTTTCCGGGACAGGGCTACAATGAGCAGTTCTTC
>TRBV20-1|TRBJ2-3|14|NA|few
CSARDSGAADTQYF
TGCAGTGCTAGAGACTCAGGGGCCGCGGATACGCAGTATTTT
>TRBV13|TRBJ1-1|12|TRBD1|many
CASSPGTVEAFF
TGTGCCAGCAGCCCCGGGACAGTTGAAGCTTTCTTT
>TRBV29-1|TRBJ1-1|14|TRBD1|NA
CSGEDRDGLTEAFF
TGCAGCGGAGAGGACAGGGACGGGCTAACTGAAGCTTTCTTT
>TRBV9|TRBJ2-2|15|NA|NA
CASSVFSHLAGELFF
TGTGCCAGCAGCGTATTCTCCCATCTGGCCGGGGAGCTGTTTTTT
>TRBV29-1|TRBJ2-1|15|NA|NA
CSVEGTGSSYNEQFF
TGCAGCGTTGAAGGAACAGGGAGCTCCTACAATGAGCAGTTCTTC
>TRBV28|TRBJ2-7|15|NA|many
CASSLHRGRSYEQYF
TGTGCCAGCAGTTTACATCGCGGGCGATCCTACGAGCAGTACTTC
>TRBV7-9|TRBJ1-1|12|NA|NA
CASTSGGTEAFF
TGTGCCAGCACTTCAGGAGGCACTGAAGCTTTCTTT
>TRBV29-1|TRBJ2-3|16|NA|many
CSVASGDLGHTDTQYF
TGCAGCGTTGCAAGTGGAGACCTTGGCCACACAGATACGCAGTATTTT
>TRBV4-2|TRBJ1-5|17|NA|few
CASSQDLGTGNFEPQHF
TGTGCCAGCAGCCAAGATCTTGGAACAGGGAATTTTGAGCCCCAGCATTTT
>TRBV29-1|TRBJ2-5|11|TRBD1|many
CSAQGAETQYF
TGCAGCGCCCAGGGGGCAGAGACCCAGTACTTC
>TRBV11-3|TRBJ2-2|16|TRBD1|many
CASSLGASGGTGELFF
TGTGCCAGCAGCTTAGGGGCGTCAGGGGGCACCGGGGAGCTGTTTTTT
>TRBV7-2|TRBJ2-3|16|TRBD2|few
CASSWEMGGSTDTQYF
TGTGCCAGCAGCTGGGAGATGGGGGGGAGCACAGATACGCAGTATTTT
>TRBV4-1|TRBJ2-3|15|NA|few
CASSPPGFSTDTQYF
TGCGCCAGCAGCCCACCGGGGTTTAGCACAGATACGCAGTATTTT
>TRBV20-1|TRBJ1-4|15|NA|many
CSAKFWETGNEKLFF
TGCAGTGCTAAATTTTGGGAGACAGGCAATGAAAAACTGTTTTTT
>TRBV11-2|TRBJ2-5|16|NA|many
CASSLGFVTPQETQYF
TGTGCCAGCAGCTTAGGGTTCGTGACACCACAAGAGACCCAGTACTTC
>TRBV5-1|TRBJ2-3|16|TRBD2|few
CASSLTGTTGTDTQYF
TGCGCCAGCAGCCTTACCGGGACTACAGGCACAGATACGCAGTATTTT
>TRBV20-1|TRBJ2-5|15|TRBD2|NA
CSARTSGISIETQYF
TGCAGTGCTAGGACTAGCGGGATTTCAATAGAGACCCAGTACTTC
>TRBV9|TRBJ1-2|16|NA|NA
CASSVVTQPLPYGYTF
TGTGCCAGCAGCGTAGTAACCCAGCCTTTACCCTATGGCTACACCTTC
>TRBV7-2|TRBJ2-7|14|NA|many
CASSLGLSGGEQYF
TGTGCCAGCAGCTTAGGGTTATCCGGCGGCGAGCAGTACTTC
>TRBV20-1|TRBJ1-6|15|NA|few
CSARAGGEYNSPLHF
TGCAGTGCTAGGGCGGGGGGAGAATATAATTCACCCCTCCACTTT
>TRBV20-1|TRBJ2-1|14|TRBD2|few
CSGSWTSGFGEQFF
TGCAGTGGTTCTTGGACTAGCGGTTTCGGTGAGCAGTTCTTC
>TRBV10-3|TRBJ2-1|16|TRBD2|many
CAISGQASGTYNEQFF
TGTGCCATCAGTGGCCAGGCTAGCGGGACTTACAATGAGCAGTTCTTC
>TRBV11-2|TRBJ2-3|16|TRBD1|NA
CASSLGQGASTDTQYF
TGTGCCAGCAGCTTGGGACAGGGGGCGAGCACAGATACGCAGTATTTT
>TRBV25-1|TRBJ1-6|14|TRBD1|many
CASSGDRASSPLHF
TGTGCCAGCAGCGGGGACAGGGCAAGTTCACCCCTCCACTTT
>TRBV4-1|TRBJ2-7|13|NA|few
CASSQRGTDEQYF
TGCGCCAGCAGCCAAAGGGGGACGGACGAGCAGTACTTC
>TRBV3-1|TRBJ2-1|15|TRBD2|many
CASSQAGTSLNEQFF
TGTGCCAGCAGCCAAGCGGGGACTAGTCTCAATGAGCAGTTCTTC